This TCR beta chain emerged from a study of control samples from healthy donors and cancer patients. The CDR3 runs to 14 residues. From germline, CDR1 is MDHEN and CDR2 SYDVKM. The germline V and J ends were trimmed by 10 bases and 2 bases, with 15 bases remaining between them. Only in-frame clones appear in the TCRdb table, and some are missing; sequencing was by immunoSEQ multiplex PCR. This table holds a few hundred thousand clones, 80% to 95% found once. V is TRBV28 and J is TRBJ2-1; TRBD1 is a possible D gene (5 bases). This TCR was sampled from a man aged 40-49 years with head and neck cancer. The sequenced sample consisted of PBMCs. The DNA of the CDR3 is TGTGCCAACTGTAGGGGCGAGACCTACAATGAGCAGTTCTTC. Its protein product is CANCRGETYNEQFF.